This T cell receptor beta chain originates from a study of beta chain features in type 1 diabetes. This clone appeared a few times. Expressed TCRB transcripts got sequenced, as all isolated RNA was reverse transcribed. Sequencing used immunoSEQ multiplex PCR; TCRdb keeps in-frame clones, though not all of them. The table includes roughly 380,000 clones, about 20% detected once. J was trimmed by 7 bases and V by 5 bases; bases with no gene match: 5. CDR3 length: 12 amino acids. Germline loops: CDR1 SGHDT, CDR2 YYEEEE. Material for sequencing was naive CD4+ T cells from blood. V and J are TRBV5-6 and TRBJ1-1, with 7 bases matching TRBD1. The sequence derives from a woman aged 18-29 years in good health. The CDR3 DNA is TGTGCCAGCAGTCTGGGACAGATTGAAGCTTTCTTT. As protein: CASSLGQIEAFF.